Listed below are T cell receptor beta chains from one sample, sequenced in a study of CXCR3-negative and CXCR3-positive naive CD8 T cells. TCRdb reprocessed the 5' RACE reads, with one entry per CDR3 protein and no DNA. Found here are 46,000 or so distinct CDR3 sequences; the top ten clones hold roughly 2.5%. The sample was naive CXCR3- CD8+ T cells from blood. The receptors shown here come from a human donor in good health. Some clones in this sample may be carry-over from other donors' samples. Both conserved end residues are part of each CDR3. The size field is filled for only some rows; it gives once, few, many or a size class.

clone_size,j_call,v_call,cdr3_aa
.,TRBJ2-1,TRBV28,CASSLMGQGYNEQFF
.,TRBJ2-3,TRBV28,CASSPRLAGGRSTDTQYF
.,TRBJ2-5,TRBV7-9,CASGLEGDYQETQYF
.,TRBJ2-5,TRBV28,CASLGGQETQYF
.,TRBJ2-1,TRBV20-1,CSARDWDRMNNEQFF
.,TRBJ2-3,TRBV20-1,CSAPIAGTTDTQYF
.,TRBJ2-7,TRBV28,CASSQGLEAHYEQYF
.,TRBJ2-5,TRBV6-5,CASSRSGGEETQYF
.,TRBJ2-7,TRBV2,CASRGQGGYEQYF
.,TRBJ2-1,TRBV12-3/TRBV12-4,CASSQDRNEQFF
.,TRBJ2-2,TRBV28,CASSSPGLAGFGELFF
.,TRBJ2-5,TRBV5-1,CASSWENTSRVQETQYF
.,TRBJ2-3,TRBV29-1,CSVEGGTDTQYF
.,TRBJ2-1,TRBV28,CASSSSRDRAYNEQFF
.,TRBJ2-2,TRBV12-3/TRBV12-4,CASSLTSGRVGELFF
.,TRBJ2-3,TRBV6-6,CASSPSGGINTQYF
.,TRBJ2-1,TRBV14,CASSQYSGSYNEQFF
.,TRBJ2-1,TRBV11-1,CASEGLLREQFF
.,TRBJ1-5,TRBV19,CASTRDRGLNQPQHF
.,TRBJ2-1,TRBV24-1,CATSDFDRPSSYNEQFF
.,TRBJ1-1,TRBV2,CASSEWGSTEAFF
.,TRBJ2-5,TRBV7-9,CASSIMTGTGAYPGQETQYF
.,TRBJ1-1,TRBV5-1,CASSPAGGENTEAFF
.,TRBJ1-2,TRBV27,CASSLSGNGYTF
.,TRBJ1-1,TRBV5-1,CASSPGLGPMNTEAFF
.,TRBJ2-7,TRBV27,CASSLIASGAYEQYF
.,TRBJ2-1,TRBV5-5,CASIQEGASYNEQFF
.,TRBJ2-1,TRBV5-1,CASSLAGLADLSSYNEQFF
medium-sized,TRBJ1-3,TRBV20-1,CSARDRGADGNTIYF
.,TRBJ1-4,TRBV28,CASSLPGSDEKLFF
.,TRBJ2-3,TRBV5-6,CASSLDGTPDTQYF
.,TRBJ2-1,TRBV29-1,CSVEDQQRKSYNEQFF
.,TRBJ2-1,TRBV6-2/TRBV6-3,CASSYSSGGDEQFF
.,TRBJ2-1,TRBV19,CASSPSTVSQFF
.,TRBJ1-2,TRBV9,CASSVNAGGYTF